The rows below give T cell receptor beta chains drawn from one sample of a study of a mutant IDH1 vaccine in newly diagnosed glioma. TCRdb keeps only in-frame clones here, not all; method: immunoSEQ multiplex PCR. This table holds roughly 15,000 clones, around 87% found once. The sample consisted of PBMCs, taken from a glioma patient treated with radiotherapy, temozolomide or both. Receptor source: a woman in her forties with glioma. Some clones in this sample may be carry-over from other donors' samples. CDR3s include the opening cysteine and the closing phenylalanine or tryptophan. The order of the fields is J gene, D gene, clone size, CDR3 length, V gene, CDR3 DNA, CDR3 protein. D genes are given only for firm matches. Clone size, where shown, is once, few, many, or a class for clones that have expanded.

>TRBJ2-3|-|-|14|TRBV12-5
TGTGCTAGTGGTTTATCAGGGTCCCTTGGTACGCAGTATTTT
CASGLSGSLGTQYF
>TRBJ2-2|-|-|16|TRBV4-1
TGCGCCAGCAGCCAAGGTACCGGGGGGCGGACCGGGGAGCTGTTTTTT
CASSQGTGGRTGELFF
>TRBJ1-4|-|-|16|TRBV29-1
TGCAGCGTTGAAGAGGCGGGGGGGACAACTAATGAAAAACTGTTTTTT
CSVEEAGGTTNEKLFF
>TRBJ2-7|TRBD2|once|15|TRBV7-7
TGTGCCAGCAGCTTTCTTAGCGGGACGATATACGAGCAGTACTTC
CASSFLSGTIYEQYF
>TRBJ1-5|-|-|13|TRBV19
TGTGCCAGTAGTATAGGGAGAAATCAGCCCCAGCATTTT
CASSIGRNQPQHF
>TRBJ1-2|-|-|10|TRBV2
TGTGCCAGCATGAAAGATGGCTACACCTTC
CASMKDGYTF
>TRBJ1-1|-|-|15|TRBV6-5
TGTGCCAGCAGTTACTCGATTAATTTGTCTTCTGAAGCTTTCTTT
CASSYSINLSSEAFF
>TRBJ1-4|-|-|12|TRBV7-2
TGTGCCAGCAGCTTAGTTGGAGAAAAACTGTTTTTT
CASSLVGEKLFF
>TRBJ2-5|-|-|14|TRBV6-5
TGTGCCAGCAGTTACGTTAGGGGCGCGGAGACCCAGTACTTC
CASSYVRGAETQYF
>TRBJ1-2|TRBD1|-|15|TRBV2
TGTGCCAGCAGGGCGGGGAAGGGACAGGACTATGGCTACACCTTC
CASRAGKGQDYGYTF
>TRBJ2-5|-|-|14|TRBV5-4
TGTGCCAGCAGCCTCGGGACAAATCAAGAGACCCAGTACTTC
CASSLGTNQETQYF
>TRBJ2-1|-|once|14|TRBV5-1
TGCGCCAGCAGCTTGGCGACCACCTACAATGAGCAGTTCTTC
CASSLATTYNEQFF
>TRBJ2-7|-|once|15|TRBV4-3
TGCGCCAGCAGCCAAGGGTTCGGGGGATTCTACGAGCAGTACTTC
CASSQGFGGFYEQYF
>TRBJ1-3|-|-|15|TRBV12-5
TGTGCTAGTGGTTTTATCACAGGGCCGGGAAACACCATATATTTT
CASGFITGPGNTIYF
>TRBJ2-1|-|-|13|TRBV18
TGTGCCAGCTCACCGGGGTCAATTAATGAGCAGTTCTTC
CASSPGSINEQFF
>TRBJ2-7|TRBD1|-|14|TRBV7-6
TGTGCCAGCAGCCAGGGACAGGGCTCCTACGAGCAGTACTTC
CASSQGQGSYEQYF
>TRBJ2-6|-|-|16|TRBV19
TGTGCCAGTAGTATTGGGTCGGCCTCTGGGGCCAACGTCCTGACTTTC
CASSIGSASGANVLTF
>TRBJ1-1|-|-|16|TRBV5-1
TGCGCCAGCAGCTTGGGGGGGATGGGGCTGGGCACTGAAGCTTTCTTT
CASSLGGMGLGTEAFF
>TRBJ1-2|-|-|14|TRBV30
TGTGCCTGGACCTTCGGGTTGGAAGGCTATGGCTACACCTTC
CAWTFGLEGYGYTF
>TRBJ2-7|-|-|14|TRBV5-5
TGTGCCAGCAGCTCAACCAACAGGGTCCACGAGCAGTACTTC
CASSSTNRVHEQYF
>TRBJ2-1|-|-|14|TRBV5-1
TGCGCCAGCAGCTTAGGGGGTGCCTACAATGAGCAGTTCTTC
CASSLGGAYNEQFF
>TRBJ1-1|-|few|11|TRBV30
TGTGCCTGGAACGGACTCACTGAAGCTTTCTTT
CAWNGLTEAFF
>TRBJ2-2|TRBD2|-|13|TRBV11-3
TGTGCCAGCAGCCGCGGGGGGCGGGGGGAGCTGTTTTTT
CASSRGGRGELFF
>TRBJ1-4|-|-|14|TRBV28
TGTGCCAGCAGTTTAGTGGGGGCTCGCGAAAAACTGTTTTTT
CASSLVGAREKLFF
>TRBJ2-5|-|-|13|TRBV10-1
TGCGCCAGCAGTCGGGGCCGTCAAGAGACCCAGTACTTC
CASSRGRQETQYF
>TRBJ2-2|-|once|15|TRBV7-2
TGTGCCAGCAGCTTAGGGTCAGCCCGGACCGGGGAGCTGTTTTTT
CASSLGSARTGELFF
>TRBJ2-3|TRBD1|-|15|TRBV2
TGTGCCAGCAAAACCGACAGGGGCAACACAGATACGCAGTATTTT
CASKTDRGNTDTQYF
>TRBJ1-5|-|-|16|TRBV30
TGTGCCTGGAGTGTCACAGATGGAGGGCCAAATCAGCCCCAGCATTTT
CAWSVTDGGPNQPQHF